The present entry profiles one TCR beta chain with its context. This sample is drawn from a study of blood T cell repertoires in COVID-19. For the study at large: Spain, Italy and the United States supplied samples that represented acute and convalescent COVID-19. T cells, B-cell-depleted T cells, or PBMCs supplied cDNA or gDNA.

In the authors' workflow: How many nucleated cells were present was estimated from reference gene primer amplification. Generated by immunoSEQ multiplex PCR, the TCRdb table keeps only in-frame clones and is missing some. That table is the source of V, J and clone size, and D and trimming were worked out from the DNA. The sample includes about 68,000 clones, around 86% seen only once; the top ten take about 6.6%. CDR1 and CDR2 from the germline V gene are SGHAT and FQNNGV. J lost 9 bases, V lost 2 bases, and 5 bases had no gene match. The CDR3 is 14 residues long. This chain uses TRBV11-2 with TRBJ2-1; 9 positions agree with TRBD1. The clonotype originates from a man between 45 and 60 years old with active COVID-19. Input material: peripheral blood. The CDR3 here is CASSLTGQGLEQFF. The DNA of the CDR3 is TGTGCCAGCAGCTTAACCGGACAGGGGCTTGAGCAGTTCTTC.